The 29 T cell receptor beta chains given below trace back to one sample, sequenced in a study of T cell clones after liver transplantation. Libraries were prepared by immunoSEQ multiplex PCR; TCRdb keeps only in-frame clonotypes and omits some of them. Counted here are roughly 74,000 clones, 80% occurring once; the ten biggest clones make up less than 0.65%. This specimen was CD4+ T cells from blood, taken before liver transplant. The receptors here all came from a human donor who received a liver transplant.

The chain couples TRBV28 to TRBJ1-2; a possible D gene is TRBD1 (5 bases). CDR1 MDHEN and CDR2 SYDVKM come from the germline V gene. The CDR3 spans 13 residues. V was cut by 7 bases and J by 5 bases, with 14 bases left in between. The CDR3 DNA is TGTGCCAGCACCCCCACAGGCGGGTATGGCTACACCTTC. Encoded protein: CASTPTGGYGYTF.

The sample holds one count of this clone. This CDR3 is CASSPPTSDRRNQPQHF. CDR3 in DNA: TGTGCCAGCTCACCACCCACTTCGGACAGGCGGAATCAGCCCCAGCATTTT. The chain uses TRBV18 and TRBJ1-5; 7 bases line up with TRBD1. The CDR3 consists of 17 residues. Trimming took 0 bases from V and 4 from J; bases not matched to a gene: 9. Germline V gene data show CDR1 as KGHSH and CDR2 as LQKENI.

As for this clone: Germline is not matched at one junction end, which may reflect a read error. V and J are TRBV11-2 and TRBJ1-1; tentative D call: TRBD1 (5 bases). Germline V CDR1 and CDR2: SGHAT, FQNNGV. The CDR3 sequence is 13 residues long. Written as DNA, the CDR3 is TGTGCCAGCAGCGTAGACAGAAACACTGAAGCTTTCTTT. It specifies CASSVDRNTEAFF.

This clone was observed a single time. The chain employs TRBV14 and TRBJ2-7; 12 nucleotides match TRBD2. Germline trimming cut 2 bases from V and 1 base from J; bases unmatched to any gene: 9. CDR1 and CDR2 from the germline V gene are SGHDN and FVKESK. The CDR3 contains 18 residues. The CDR3 spells CASSQSLTSGSGSYEQYF. CDR3 DNA sequence: TGTGCCAGCAGCCAATCCCTGACTAGCGGGAGTGGGTCCTACGAGCAGTACTTC.

The chain recombines TRBV4-1 with TRBJ1-1, with D perhaps matching TRBD1 (5 bases). This CDR3 spans 15 amino acids. CDR1 MGHRA and CDR2 YSYEKL come from the germline V gene. The V gene lost 0 bases and the J gene lost 11 bases, with 19 bases spanning the gap. CDR3 bases: TGCGCCAGCAGCCAAGATTTGGGCAGGGCCGTAGGCGCTTTCTTT. This sequence encodes CASSQDLGRAVGAFF.

This rearrangement joins TRBV5-1 to TRBJ2-5; 7 bases line up with TRBD1. The CDR3 runs to 13 residues. From germline, CDR1 is SGHRS and CDR2 YFSETQ. With 5 bases clipped from V and 5 bases from J, the junction kept 6 bases outside the gene matches. The CDR3 DNA follows: TGCGCCAGCAGGACAGGGATAGAGGAGACCCAGTACTTC. It codes for CASRTGIEETQYF. Using reference TRBV5-1 and TRBJ2-5 for the parts outside the CDR3, the full variable domain is KAGVTQTPRYLIKTRGQQVTLSCSPISGHRSVSWYQQTPGQGLQFLFEYFSETQRNKGNFPGRFSGRQFSNSRSEMNVSTLELGDSALYLCASRTGIEETQYFGPGTRLLVL.

The CDR3 DNA is TGTGCCACCAGCAGAGATCTGAGGCAGGCGAAGGGTGGCTACACCTTC. Protein sequence: CATSRDLRQAKGGYTF. V is TRBV15 and J is TRBJ1-2, with no clear D. Trimming pared 0 bases from V and 7 bases from J, leaving 18 bases between. The CDR3 is 16 amino acids. Germline CDR1 is LNHNV and CDR2 is YYDKDF (reference sequence).

V and J are TRBV9 and TRBJ1-5; D possibly corresponds to TRBD1 (5 bases). The CDR3 is 14 amino acids. CDR1 is SGDLS, CDR2 YYNGEE, per germline. Trimming removed 5 bases from V and 5 bases from J, with 14 bases in between. CDR3 DNA sequence: TGTGCCAGCAGTGAGAAGGGGTCCGATCAGCCCCAGCATTTT. It translates to CASSEKGSDQPQHF.

The V call is TRBV4-2, the J call TRBJ2-1, with D possibly matching TRBD2 (6 bases). Germline V gene data show CDR1 as LGHNA and CDR2 as YNFKEQ. This CDR3 comprises 17 residues. V was clipped by 0 bases and J by 0 bases, with 12 bases between them. CDR3 amino acids: CASSQEAGLSSYNEQFF. The CDR3, as DNA: TGTGCCAGCAGCCAAGAGGCCGGACTAAGCTCCTACAATGAGCAGTTCTTC.

This clone was detected a few times. The genes are TRBV6-6 and TRBJ1-5; D is perhaps TRBD1 (5 bases). With 2 bases removed from V and 5 bases from J, the gap between germline ends came to 10 bases. There are 14 residues in the CDR3. CDR1 is MNHNY and CDR2 is SVGAGI in the germline V gene (reference sequence). CDR3: CASSYRDRYQPQHF. CDR3 DNA: TGTGCCAGCAGTTACCGAGACAGATATCAGCCCCAGCATTTT.

This chain links TRBV5-1 with TRBJ2-5; 8 bases fit TRBD2. CDR3 length: 17 residues. Per germline, CDR1 SGHRS and CDR2 YFSETQ. The junction had 9 bases not matched to a gene; V was cut back by 0 bases and J by 2 bases. The CDR3: CASSLGVLLAEQETQYF. CDR3 bases: TGCGCCAGCAGCTTGGGGGTGTTACTAGCGGAGCAAGAGACCCAGTACTTC.

This chain connects TRBV5-1 to TRBJ2-7; the D gene is possibly TRBD2 (5 bases). The V end lost 3 bases, the J end lost 6 bases, and 7 bases lay between the germline ends. The CDR3 loop spans 11 amino acids. CDR1 and CDR2 from the germline V gene are SGHRS and YFSETQ. CDR3 nucleotides: TGCGCCAGCAGCTCGGACTTCGAGCAGTACTTC. It specifies CASSSDFEQYF.

This chain links TRBV1 with TRBJ2-6. TRBV1 is assigned pseudogene status. This CDR3 is built from 18 residues. The DNA of the CDR3 is TGCACCAGCAGGGTTCAAGGTTTGTCACAAAGTCGGGCCAACGTCCTGACTTTC. Amino acids: CTSRVQGLSQSRANVLTF.

The chain is built from TRBV9 and TRBJ2-1; D gene ambiguous. The CDR3 is 17 residues long. V shed 4 bases and J shed 0 bases, with 17 bases lying between them. In germline, CDR1 is SGDLS, CDR2 YYNGEE. The CDR3: CASSPPKDVSSYNEQFF. CDR3 nucleotide sequence: TGTGCCAGCAGCCCGCCGAAGGACGTCAGCTCCTACAATGAGCAGTTCTTC.

V usage is TRBV15 and J usage is TRBJ2-7; D not certain. The CDR3 runs to 15 residues. The germline V and J ends were trimmed by 3 bases and 0 bases, with 12 bases remaining between them. Germline-derived CDR1 and CDR2 are LNHNV and YYDKDF (reference sequence). CDR3 residues: CATSSEVIASYEQYF. CDR3 coding DNA: TGTGCCACCAGCAGTGAGGTAATAGCCTCCTACGAGCAGTACTTC.

The gene calls are TRBV14 and TRBJ2-7; 12 bases match TRBD2. Germline V gene lookup returns CDR1 SGHDN and CDR2 FVKESK. This CDR3 is built from 15 residues. The V segment lost 5 bases and the J segment 7 bases; nucleotides outside the gene matches: 9. The CDR3 here is CASSGRTSGIGEQYF. In DNA, the CDR3 is TGTGCCAGCAGCGGCCGGACTAGCGGGATAGGGGAGCAGTACTTC.

This clone was recorded once. The chain links TRBV6-6 to TRBJ2-7; 13 bases are a match to TRBD2. The germline gives CDR1 MNHNY, CDR2 SVGAGI (reference sequence). Trimming cost V 2 bases and J 7 bases; bases outside gene matches: 8. The CDR3 is 16 amino acids. In nucleotides, the CDR3 is TGTGCCAGCAGTTACGAGAGGACTAGCGGGAGAAGTGAGCAGTACTTC. Its protein is CASSYERTSGRSEQYF.

The chain carries TRBV7-8 and TRBJ1-5, with 7 bases matching TRBD1. The CDR3 runs 12 residues. CDR1 is SGHVS, CDR2 FQNEAQ, per germline. Trimming at V came to 5 bases and at J to 6 bases, leaving 1 base not matched to a gene. The CDR3 is CASSHRGQPQHF. The CDR3 DNA is TGTGCCAGCAGCCACAGGGGTCAGCCCCAGCATTTT.

The chain uses TRBV28 and TRBJ1-1; unclear D gene. CDR1 is MDHEN, CDR2 SYDVKM, per germline. V was shortened by 3 bases and J by 1 base, with 12 bases between the two germline ends. The CDR3 runs to 15 residues. The CDR3, as DNA: TGTGCCAGCAGTTTCACGGTTGCGGGGAACACTGAAGCTTTCTTT. Encoded protein: CASSFTVAGNTEAFF.

The J gene is TRBJ2-5, the V gene TRBV6-1; the D gene is possibly TRBD2 (7 bases). Germline V gene lookup returns CDR1 MNHNS and CDR2 SASEGT. V lost 6 bases and J 4 bases, leaving 18 bases between the germline ends. This CDR3 is built from 15 residues. The CDR3 DNA reads TGTGCCAGCAGGGTCGGGGGGCCGGTGGGAGAGACCCAGTACTTC. This encodes CASRVGGPVGETQYF.

In its sample, this clone was seen a few times. This chain uses TRBV7-2 with TRBJ1-5, with 9 bases matching TRBD1. The ends lost 11 bases at V and 3 bases at J; junction bases unmatched: 8. CDR3 length equals 14 residues. Germline V gene sequence: CDR1 SGHTA, CDR2 FQGNSA. The CDR3 loop is CACRRTGDNQPQHF. In DNA, the CDR3 is TGTGCCTGTCGCCGGACAGGGGACAATCAGCCCCAGCATTTT.

On this clone itself: The junction differs from germline at one of its ends, possibly a read error. This rearrangement joins TRBV9 to TRBJ2-1; D is uncertain. This CDR3 spans 13 amino acids. Germline loops: CDR1 SGDLS, CDR2 YYNGEE. DNA for the CDR3: TGTGCCAGCAGCGTACCCTCCCACAATGAGCAGTTCTTC. As protein: CASSVPSHNEQFF.

This sequence joins TRBV7-6 and TRBJ2-1; a possible D gene is TRBD1 (6 bases). Trimming left V 1 base short and J 5 bases short, with 6 bases between. CDR1 and CDR2 (germline): SGHVS, FNYEAQ. The CDR3 spans 13 residues. This CDR3 is CASSLGGHNEQFF. In DNA form, the CDR3 reads TGTGCCAGCAGCTTAGGGGGGCACAATGAGCAGTTCTTC.

The V and J genes are TRBV29-1 and TRBJ1-4; TRBD1 is a possible D gene (5 bases). Looked up from germline, CDR1 is SQVTM and CDR2 is ANQGSEA. V lost 4 bases to trimming and J lost 1 base, with 7 bases between them. CDR3 size: 13 residues. The CDR3 DNA sequence: TGCAGCGTTGGAGGGGAAACTAATGAAAAACTGTTTTTT. It codes for CSVGGETNEKLFF. The full variable domain, with the rest looked up from reference TRBV29-1 and TRBJ1-4, is SAVISQKPSRDICQRGTSLTIQCQVDSQVTMMFWYRQQPGQSLTLIATANQGSEATYESGFVIDKFPISRPNLTFSTLTVSNMSPEDSSIYLCSVGGETNEKLFFGSGTQLSVL.

This chain uses TRBV6-6 with TRBJ2-7; D is possibly TRBD2 (7 bases). CDR3 length: 13 amino acids. Germline V gene lookup returns CDR1 MNHNY and CDR2 SVGAGI (reference sequence). V dropped 7 bases and J dropped 7 bases, with 17 bases sitting between them. CDR3 region: CASTPVGGREQYF. In DNA form, the CDR3 reads TGTGCCAGCACCCCCGTGGGGGGGCGAGAGCAGTACTTC.

A single count supports this clone. This rearrangement joins TRBV6-4 to TRBJ2-5; the D call may be TRBD1 or TRBD2 (6 bases each). The V gene's germline CDR1 is MRHNA and CDR2 SNTAGT. This CDR3 region has 17 residues. Trimming stripped 4 bases from V and 4 bases from J, with 22 bases between. CDR3 nucleotides: TGTGCCAGCAGTGGCACTAGGGGGGTTGCCTCGGGAGAGACCCAGTACTTC. Protein: CASSGTRGVASGETQYF.

This clone appeared once. The rearrangement links TRBV30 to TRBJ2-1; D remains unclear. The CDR3 totals 12 residues. V was cut by 7 bases and J by 4 bases, with 11 bases left in between. Looked up from germline, CDR1 is GTSNPN and CDR2 is SVGIG (reference sequence). CDR3 residues: CASSAAYNEQFF. CDR3 nucleotides: TGTGCCTCCTCCGCGGCATACAATGAGCAGTTCTTC.

V gene TRBV28 combines with J gene TRBJ1-5; 8 bases are a match to TRBD1. After removal of 7 bases from V and 2 bases from J, the junction contained 7 bases not matched to a gene. CDR3 length: 15 amino acids. Germline CDR1 is MDHEN and CDR2 is SYDVKM. CDR3 loop: CASTLGGQGNQPQHF. The CDR3 coding sequence is TGTGCCAGCACCCTGGGGGGACAGGGCAATCAGCCCCAGCATTTT.

The V call is TRBV27, the J call TRBJ2-7; 11 bases align to TRBD2. Germline V gives CDR1 MNHEY, CDR2 SMNVEV (reference sequence). The CDR3 has 16 amino acids. J lost 2 bases, V lost 6 bases, and 9 bases had no gene match. The CDR3 loop is CASRRLAGTPPYEQYF. The CDR3 bases are TGTGCCAGCAGAAGACTAGCGGGGACCCCGCCCTACGAGCAGTACTTC.